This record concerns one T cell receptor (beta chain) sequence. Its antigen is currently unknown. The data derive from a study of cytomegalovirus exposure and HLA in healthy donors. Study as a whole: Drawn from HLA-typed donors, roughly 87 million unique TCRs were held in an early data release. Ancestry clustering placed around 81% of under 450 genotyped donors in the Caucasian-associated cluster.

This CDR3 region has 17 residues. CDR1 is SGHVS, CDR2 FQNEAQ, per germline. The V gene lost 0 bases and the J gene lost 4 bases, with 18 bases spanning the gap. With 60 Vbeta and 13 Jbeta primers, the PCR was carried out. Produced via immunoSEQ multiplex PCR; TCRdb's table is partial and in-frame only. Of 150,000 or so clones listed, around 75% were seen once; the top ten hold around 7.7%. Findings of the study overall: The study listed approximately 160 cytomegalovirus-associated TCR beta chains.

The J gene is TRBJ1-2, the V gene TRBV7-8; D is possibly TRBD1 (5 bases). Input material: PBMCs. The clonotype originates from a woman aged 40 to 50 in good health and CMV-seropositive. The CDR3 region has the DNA TGTGCCAGCAGCTTAGCGGTGGTAGGGGCCTTAGGCTATGGCTACACCTTC. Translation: CASSLAVVGALGYGYTF.